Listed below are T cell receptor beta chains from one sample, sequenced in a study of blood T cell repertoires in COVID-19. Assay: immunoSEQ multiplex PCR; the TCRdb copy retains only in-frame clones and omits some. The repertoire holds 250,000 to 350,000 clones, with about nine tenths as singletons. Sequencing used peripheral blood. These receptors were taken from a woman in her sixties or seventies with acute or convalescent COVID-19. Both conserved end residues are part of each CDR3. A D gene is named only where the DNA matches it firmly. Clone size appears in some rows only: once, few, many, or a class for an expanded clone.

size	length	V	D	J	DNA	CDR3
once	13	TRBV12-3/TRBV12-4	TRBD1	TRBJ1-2	TGTGCCAGCAGTTACAGGGGTGCTAGCGGCTACACCTTC	CASSYRGASGYTF
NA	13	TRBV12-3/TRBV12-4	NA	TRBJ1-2	TGTGCCAGCAGTTTATTAGGGGACTATGGCTACACCTTC	CASSLLGDYGYTF
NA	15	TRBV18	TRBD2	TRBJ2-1	TGTGCCAGCTCACCCGCCAGCGGGAGATACAATGAGCAGTTCTTC	CASSPASGRYNEQFF
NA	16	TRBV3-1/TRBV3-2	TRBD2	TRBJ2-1	TGTGCCAGCAGCCAACGGCTAGCGGGGGGGCAAAATGAGCAGTTCTTC	CASSQRLAGGQNEQFF
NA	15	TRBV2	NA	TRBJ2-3	TGTGCCAGCAGAGCCCGGACTTCTCTGGGTGATACGCAGTATTTT	CASRARTSLGDTQYF
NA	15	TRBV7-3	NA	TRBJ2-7	TGTGCCAGCAGCTTATGGTCAGGGTCCGCCTACGAGCAGTACTTC	CASSLWSGSAYEQYF
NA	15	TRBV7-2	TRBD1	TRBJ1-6	TGTGCCAGCAGCTTAGCAGGGGGCGGTAATTCACCCCTCCACTTT	CASSLAGGGNSPLHF
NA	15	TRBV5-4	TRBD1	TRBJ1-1	TGTGCCAGCAGCTTGAAGGGGGCGAGAGGTACTGAAGCTTTCTTT	CASSLKGARGTEAFF
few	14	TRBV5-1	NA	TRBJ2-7	TGCGCCAGCAGCACGTCAGGGGGGAGGTACGAGCAGTACTTC	CASSTSGGRYEQYF
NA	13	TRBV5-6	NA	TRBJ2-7	TGTGCCAGCAGCTTGGGGCAGGGGGGCGAGCAGTACTTC	CASSLGQGGEQYF
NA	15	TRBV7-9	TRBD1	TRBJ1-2	TGTGCCAGCAGCGCGGACAGGGGACTGCTGGCTGGCTACACCTTC	CASSADRGLLAGYTF
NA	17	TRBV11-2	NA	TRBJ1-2	TGTGCCAGCAGCTCCTATAAATATAGGGGACTCCGGGATGGCTACACCTTC	CASSSYKYRGLRDGYTF
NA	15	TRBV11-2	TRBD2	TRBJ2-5	TGTGCCAGCAGCTTAGGCGCCAGCGGGAGAGAGACCCAGTACTTC	CASSLGASGRETQYF
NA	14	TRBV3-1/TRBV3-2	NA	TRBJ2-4	TGTGCCAGCAGCCTCAGGGGAGCCAAAAACATTCAGTACTTC	CASSLRGAKNIQYF
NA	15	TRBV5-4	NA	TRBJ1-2	TGTGCCAGCAGCGGTGGGACATTAGATAACTATGGCTACACCTTC	CASSGGTLDNYGYTF
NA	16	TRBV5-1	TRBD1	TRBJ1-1	TGCGCCAGCAGCTCCGGGACAGGACTCGCGAACACTGAAGCTTTCTTT	CASSSGTGLANTEAFF
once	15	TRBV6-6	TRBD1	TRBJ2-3	TGTGCCAGCAGTGCTCCTGGACAGGGGTTGGATACGCAGTATTTT	CASSAPGQGLDTQYF
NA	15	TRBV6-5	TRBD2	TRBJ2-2	TGTGCCAGCAGTTCCCCCCGGGGGGTACTCGGGGAGCTGTTTTTT	CASSSPRGVLGELFF
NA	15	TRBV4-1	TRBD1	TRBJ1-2	TGCGCCAGCAGCCAAGATAGGACAGGGGGCGATGGCTACACCTTC	CASSQDRTGGDGYTF
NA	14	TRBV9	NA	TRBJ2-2	TGTGCCAGCCAACAGGGTTGGGACACCGGGGAGCTGTTTTTT	CASQQGWDTGELFF
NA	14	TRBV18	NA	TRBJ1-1	TGTGCCAGCTCACTCGGACTGATGAACACTGAAGCTTTCTTT	CASSLGLMNTEAFF
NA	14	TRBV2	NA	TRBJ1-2	TGTGCCAGCAGTGATAAGCGAAATCGCTATGGCTACACCTTC	CASSDKRNRYGYTF
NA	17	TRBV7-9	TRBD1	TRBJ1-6	TGTGCCAGCAGCTTACACGATTCCCAGGGGGCGAGTTCACCCCTCCACTTT	CASSLHDSQGASSPLHF
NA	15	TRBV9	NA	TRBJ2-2	TGTGCCAGCGGGTCTTTGGGGGGGAACACCGGGGAGCTGTTTTTT	CASGSLGGNTGELFF
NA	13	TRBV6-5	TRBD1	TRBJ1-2	TGTGCCAGCAGGCGGACAGGGAACGACGGCTACACCTTC	CASRRTGNDGYTF
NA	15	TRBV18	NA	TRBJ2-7	TGTGCCAGCTCACCGTCCCAGAGAAGCGCCTACGAGCAGTACTTC	CASSPSQRSAYEQYF
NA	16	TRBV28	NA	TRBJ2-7	TGTGCCAGCATTAACCGGACACCACGAAACCCCTACGAGCAGTACTTC	CASINRTPRNPYEQYF
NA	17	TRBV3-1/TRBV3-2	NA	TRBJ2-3	TGTGCCAGCAGCCGGGGGTCGGACGGGGGGCGCACAGATACGCAGTATTTT	CASSRGSDGGRTDTQYF
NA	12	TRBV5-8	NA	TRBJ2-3	TGTGCCAGCAGCTGGGGGGTGAATACGCAGTATTTT	CASSWGVNTQYF
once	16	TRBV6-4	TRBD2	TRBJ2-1	TGTGCCAGCAGTGTATTAGCGGGGGTAACCTACAATGAGCAGTTCTTC	CASSVLAGVTYNEQFF
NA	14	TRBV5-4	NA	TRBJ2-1	TGTGCCAGCAGCTTGGAAGGGGCCTACAATGAGCAGTTCTTC	CASSLEGAYNEQFF
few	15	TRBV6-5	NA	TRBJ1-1	TGTGCCAGCAGCCAATCCGGGACACTGAACACTGAAGCTTTCTTT	CASSQSGTLNTEAFF
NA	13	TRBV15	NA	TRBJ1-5	TGTGCCACCAGTGGGCAGGTCAATCAGCCCCAGCATTTT	CATSGQVNQPQHF
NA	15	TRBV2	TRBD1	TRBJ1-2	TGTGCCAGCAGTGAAGGGACAGGGGTGAGCTATGGCTACACCTTC	CASSEGTGVSYGYTF
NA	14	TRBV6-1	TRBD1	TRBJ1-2	TGTGCCAGCAGTGAATGGGACAGGGGCTATGGCTACACCTTC	CASSEWDRGYGYTF
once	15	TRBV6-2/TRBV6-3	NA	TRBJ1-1	TGTGCCAGCAGTTTTAAGTTAACCAAACGGACTGAAGCTTTCTTT	CASSFKLTKRTEAFF
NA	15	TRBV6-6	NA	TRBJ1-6	TGTGCCAGCTATCGGGGTGTTTCGGGTAATTCACCCCTCCACTTT	CASYRGVSGNSPLHF
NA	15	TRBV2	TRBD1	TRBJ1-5	TGTGCCAGCAGTGGACAGGGGGCGTTAGGTCAGCCCCAGCATTTT	CASSGQGALGQPQHF
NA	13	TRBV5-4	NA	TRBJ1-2	TGTGCCAGCAGCTTGTCAGGGGATCTTGGCTACACCTTC	CASSLSGDLGYTF
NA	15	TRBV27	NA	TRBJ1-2	TGTGCCAGCAGTTTCCAGGGAAGTAGAAACTATGGCTACACCTTC	CASSFQGSRNYGYTF
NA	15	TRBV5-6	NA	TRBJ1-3	TGTGCCAGCAGCTTGCGGGGGGCCTCTGGAAACACCATATATTTT	CASSLRGASGNTIYF
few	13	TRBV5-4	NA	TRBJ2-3	TGTGCCAGCAGCTTGGCCGGTCCAGATACGCAGTATTTT	CASSLAGPDTQYF
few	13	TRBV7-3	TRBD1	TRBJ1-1	TGTGCCAGCAGCCTACAGGGGCCCACTGAAGCTTTCTTT	CASSLQGPTEAFF
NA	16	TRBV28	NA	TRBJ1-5	TGTGCCAGCAGTTTTACTCTTGCCAACTTCGATCAGCCCCAGCATTTT	CASSFTLANFDQPQHF
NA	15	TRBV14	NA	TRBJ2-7	TGTGCCAGCAGCCAAGACAGGGATACGGCCTACGAGCAGTACTTC	CASSQDRDTAYEQYF
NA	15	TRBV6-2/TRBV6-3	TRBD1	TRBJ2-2	TGTGCCAGCAGCCCGGACAGGCAGAACACCGGGGAGCTGTTTTTT	CASSPDRQNTGELFF
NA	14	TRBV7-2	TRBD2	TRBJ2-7	TGTGCCAGCAGCTTAACCAGCGGGGTGGACGAGCAGTACTTC	CASSLTSGVDEQYF
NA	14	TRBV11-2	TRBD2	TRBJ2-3	TGTGCCAGCAGGGAAGCGGGGGGGCCAGATACGCAGTATTTT	CASREAGGPDTQYF
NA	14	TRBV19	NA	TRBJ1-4	TGTGCCAGTAGTATACGACGACAGGATGAAAAACTGTTTTTT	CASSIRRQDEKLFF
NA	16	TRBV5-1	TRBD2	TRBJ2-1	TGCGCCAGCAGACTGGTGGCGGGGGGGACCTACAATGAGCAGTTCTTC	CASRLVAGGTYNEQFF
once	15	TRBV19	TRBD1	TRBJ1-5	TGTGCCAGCAGGAGACAGGGAATAAGCAATCAGCCCCAGCATTTT	CASRRQGISNQPQHF
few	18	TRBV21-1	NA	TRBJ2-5	TGTGCCAGCAGCAAAGGGCCTCGGTCTTTTACTAGCGCGGAGACCCAGTACTTC	CASSKGPRSFTSAETQYF
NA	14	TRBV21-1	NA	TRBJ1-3	TGTGCCAGCATCCCTGGCCACTCTGGAAACACCATATATTTT	CASIPGHSGNTIYF
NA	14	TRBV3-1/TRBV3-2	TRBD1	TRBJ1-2	TGTGCCAGCAGCCAAGACAGGGGGACGTCCAGCTACACCTTC	CASSQDRGTSSYTF
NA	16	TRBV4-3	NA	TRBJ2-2	TGCGCCAGCAGCCAAGTCAGCCAGGGCCCGACCGGGGAGCTGTTTTTT	CASSQVSQGPTGELFF
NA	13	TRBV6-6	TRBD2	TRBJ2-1	TGTGCCAGCAGTTCGCTAGCGGACAATGAGCAGTTCTTC	CASSSLADNEQFF
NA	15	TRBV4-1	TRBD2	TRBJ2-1	TGCGCCAGCAGCCAACCGGGCGGGAGGAACAATGAGCAGTTCTTC	CASSQPGGRNNEQFF
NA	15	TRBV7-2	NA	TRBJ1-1	TGTGCCAGCAGCCTAGAGGGGATGGGCTCCACTGAAGCTTTCTTT	CASSLEGMGSTEAFF
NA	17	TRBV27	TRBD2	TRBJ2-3	TGTGCCAGCAGTATGGGACTAGCGGGAGGCCCCCTGGATACGCAGTATTTT	CASSMGLAGGPLDTQYF